These T cell receptor beta chains were read from a single sample in a study of CD4 and CD8 cells across lung adenocarcinoma regions. Each CDR3 protein is one row after TCRdb ran MiXCR on the PCR reads. Of more than 6,500 distinct CDR3 sequences listed, roughly 54% are singletons. Sequenced: CD8+ T cells from the center of a lung tumor. These receptors were taken from a male donor with lung adenocarcinoma. The CD4 and CD8 labels of this study may be unreliable. Each CDR3 is given with its conserved first and last residue. Each record gives: J gene, clone size, V gene, D gene, CDR3 DNA, CDR3 protein. The D gene is left open where the match is weak. Not all rows give a size; the values are once, few, many and, for expanded clones, a class.

J gene: TRBJ2-2; clone size: medium-sized; V gene: TRBV6-1; D gene: NA; CDR3 DNA: TGTGCCAGCAGTATAACCAACACCGGGGAGCTGTTTTTT; CDR3 protein: CASSITNTGELFF
J gene: TRBJ2-1; clone size: NA; V gene: TRBV27; D gene: NA; CDR3 DNA: TGTGCCAGCAGTCCCGGGACGCAAATCTCCTACAATGAGCAGTTCTTC; CDR3 protein: CASSPGTQISYNEQFF
J gene: TRBJ2-1; clone size: medium-sized; V gene: TRBV10-3; D gene: TRBD2; CDR3 DNA: TGTGCCACGGGCGCGGGAGATGGTGAGCAGTTCTTC; CDR3 protein: CATGAGDGEQFF
J gene: TRBJ1-1; clone size: NA; V gene: TRBV6-1; D gene: NA; CDR3 DNA: TGTGCCAGCAGTGAAGGGATGGGGAGCTTCTTT; CDR3 protein: CASSEGMGSFF
J gene: TRBJ2-1; clone size: few; V gene: TRBV6-5; D gene: NA; CDR3 DNA: TGTGCCAGCAGTTACGCACTTTGGGCAGGTAATTACAATGAGCAGTTCTTC; CDR3 protein: CASSYALWAGNYNEQFF
J gene: TRBJ2-3; clone size: NA; V gene: TRBV6-1; D gene: NA; CDR3 DNA: TGTGCCAGCAGTCCCCCGCAGGGGCTGAATGAGCAGTTCTTT; CDR3 protein: CASSPPQGLNEQFF
J gene: TRBJ2-3; clone size: NA; V gene: TRBV27; D gene: NA; CDR3 DNA: TGTGCCAGCCGTGTACGGGGGCCGGGAGGCAAAAACACGCAGTATTTC; CDR3 protein: CASRVRGPGGKNTQYF
J gene: TRBJ2-1; clone size: NA; V gene: TRBV6-5; D gene: NA; CDR3 DNA: TGTGCCAGCAGTTACTCGGAAAGGCCGGGACGGGGATGGGCGTCCTCCAATGCGCAGTTCTTT; CDR3 protein: CASSYSERPGRGWASSNAQFF
J gene: TRBJ2-2; clone size: few; V gene: TRBV5-1; D gene: NA; CDR3 DNA: TGCGCCAGCAGCCCAGGGAACACCGGGGAGCTGTTTTTT; CDR3 protein: CASSPGNTGELFF
J gene: TRBJ2-3; clone size: NA; V gene: TRBV6-1; D gene: NA; CDR3 DNA: TGTGCCAGCAATACTGGGGGAACGGCAGATACGCAGTATTTT; CDR3 protein: CASNTGGTADTQYF
J gene: TRBJ2-3; clone size: NA; V gene: TRBV6-1; D gene: NA; CDR3 DNA: TGTGCCAGCAGTCAGGGCACGAGCACCGGGGCGCAGTATTTT; CDR3 protein: CASSQGTSTGAQYF
J gene: TRBJ1-2; clone size: medium-sized; V gene: TRBV27; D gene: TRBD1; CDR3 DNA: TGTGCCAGCAGCAGCGGACAGGGTCGGCGTGGCTACACCTTC; CDR3 protein: CASSSGQGRRGYTF
J gene: TRBJ2-3; clone size: once; V gene: TRBV10-1; D gene: NA; CDR3 DNA: TGCGCCAGCAGTGACGACTACACAGATACCCAGTATTTT; CDR3 protein: CASSDDYTDTQYF
J gene: TRBJ2-4; clone size: NA; V gene: TRBV6-1; D gene: TRBD2; CDR3 DNA: TGTGCCAGCAGCCGAGACTCGGGGGGGAGATCCACAAACACGCAGTATTTC; CDR3 protein: CASSRDSGGRSTNTQYF
J gene: TRBJ2-4; clone size: NA; V gene: TRBV10-3; D gene: NA; CDR3 DNA: TGTGCCGGGGGTCTCCGGGCACAGGCCAAAGACATTCAGTACTTC; CDR3 protein: CAGGLRAQAKDIQYF
J gene: TRBJ2-4; clone size: NA; V gene: TRBV10-1; D gene: NA; CDR3 DNA: TGCGCGGGCAGTGAGGGCCGAGTAGAGAACACCCAGTACTTC; CDR3 protein: CAGSEGRVENTQYF
J gene: TRBJ2-1; clone size: medium-sized; V gene: TRBV10-3; D gene: TRBD2; CDR3 DNA: TGTGCCATCAGTGGACTAGCGGGATCCTACAATGAGCAGTTCTTC; CDR3 protein: CAISGLAGSYNEQFF
J gene: TRBJ2-5; clone size: NA; V gene: TRBV7-6; D gene: TRBD2; CDR3 DNA: TGTGCCAGCAGCTTAGGACTAGCGGGGCAAGAGACCCAGTACTTC; CDR3 protein: CASSLGLAGQETQYF
J gene: TRBJ2-3; clone size: NA; V gene: TRBV27; D gene: NA; CDR3 DNA: TGTGCCGGGAGTGGGTGCCGAGAGCAAGATACGCAGTATTTC; CDR3 protein: CAGSGCREQDTQYF
J gene: TRBJ2-7; clone size: NA; V gene: TRBV27; D gene: TRBD2; CDR3 DNA: TGTGCCAGCGGGGGGCGGGGGGGCCGTGTCACAGATACGCAGTACTTC; CDR3 protein: CASGGRGGRVTDTQYF
J gene: TRBJ2-7; clone size: NA; V gene: TRBV6-1; D gene: TRBD1; CDR3 DNA: TGTGCCAGCAGTGAATCGTTGGGACAGCCTTGGGAGCAGTACTTC; CDR3 protein: CASSESLGQPWEQYF
J gene: TRBJ2-1; clone size: medium-sized; V gene: TRBV6-5; D gene: TRBD1; CDR3 DNA: TGTGCCAGCAGTCAACCCGAAGTCAGGGGGCGCGTGTTCTTC; CDR3 protein: CASSQPEVRGRVFF
J gene: TRBJ2-5; clone size: NA; V gene: TRBV6-1; D gene: NA; CDR3 DNA: TGTGCCAGCAGTGAAGGTGGGACCCTGGAGACCCAGTACTTC; CDR3 protein: CASSEGGTLETQYF
J gene: TRBJ2-3; clone size: NA; V gene: TRBV6-1; D gene: NA; CDR3 DNA: TGTGCCGGCGTCCAGGCTGTGAGCACAGATGAGCAGTATTTT; CDR3 protein: CAGVQAVSTDEQYF
J gene: TRBJ1-1; clone size: NA; V gene: TRBV6-1; D gene: NA; CDR3 DNA: TGTGCCAGCAGACAAACAGTGATGAACACTGAAGCTTTCTTT; CDR3 protein: CASRQTVMNTEAFF
J gene: TRBJ1-2; clone size: NA; V gene: TRBV9; D gene: NA; CDR3 DNA: TGTGCCAGCAGCGAGGGCTCAGGACCCTGGGGCTACACCTTC; CDR3 protein: CASSEGSGPWGYTF
J gene: TRBJ2-1; clone size: NA; V gene: TRBV6-5; D gene: NA; CDR3 DNA: TGTGCCAGCAGTTACGGAATTGGGAGAAACAATGAGCAGTTCTTC; CDR3 protein: CASSYGIGRNNEQFF
J gene: TRBJ2-5; clone size: NA; V gene: TRBV6-1; D gene: NA; CDR3 DNA: TGTGCCAGGGGTGACGGGGCCCGCCTCCCAGAGACCCAGTACTTC; CDR3 protein: CARGDGARLPETQYF
J gene: TRBJ1-2; clone size: once; V gene: TRBV14; D gene: NA; CDR3 DNA: TGTGCCAGCAGCCAAGATCGGACCTCCGACTATGGCTACACCTTC; CDR3 protein: CASSQDRTSDYGYTF
J gene: TRBJ2-1; clone size: NA; V gene: TRBV15; D gene: NA; CDR3 DNA: TGTGCCACCAGCAGAGAAAGCGGCTACTACAATGAGCAGTTCTTC; CDR3 protein: CATSRESGYYNEQFF
J gene: TRBJ2-3; clone size: NA; V gene: TRBV4-1; D gene: NA; CDR3 DNA: TGCGCCAGCAGCCACCCACACTCTAGCACAGATACGCAGTATTTT; CDR3 protein: CASSHPHSSTDTQYF
J gene: TRBJ2-2; clone size: NA; V gene: TRBV4-3; D gene: NA; CDR3 DNA: TGCGCCAGCAGCCACAGTGGGGACTCCGGGGAGCTGTTTTTT; CDR3 protein: CASSHSGDSGELFF
J gene: TRBJ2-1; clone size: NA; V gene: TRBV6-1; D gene: TRBD2; CDR3 DNA: TGTGCCAGCAATCCTGGGACTAGCCAGTTCTTC; CDR3 protein: CASNPGTSQFF
J gene: TRBJ2-5; clone size: NA; V gene: TRBV6-1; D gene: TRBD2; CDR3 DNA: TGTGCCAGCAGCCCGACTAGCTGGGAGACCCAGTACTTC; CDR3 protein: CASSPTSWETQYF
J gene: TRBJ2-7; clone size: NA; V gene: TRBV6-1; D gene: NA; CDR3 DNA: TGTGCCAGCACCGCGAGCCCGGGGGAGCGTGGCCAAGATACGCAGTACTTC; CDR3 protein: CASTASPGERGQDTQYF
J gene: TRBJ2-3; clone size: medium-sized; V gene: TRBV6-1; D gene: NA; CDR3 DNA: TGTGCCAGCAGTGAAGGTGTGGGAGATTTAGATACGCAGTATTTT; CDR3 protein: CASSEGVGDLDTQYF
J gene: TRBJ2-7; clone size: NA; V gene: TRBV28; D gene: NA; CDR3 DNA: TGTGCCAGCGTCCCGGGGCGGGGACTCAAAAATACGCAGTACTTC; CDR3 protein: CASVPGRGLKNTQYF
J gene: TRBJ2-2; clone size: NA; V gene: TRBV6-1; D gene: NA; CDR3 DNA: TGTGCCAGCAGTCCGGGCACGACCACCGGGAAGCAGTTTTTT; CDR3 protein: CASSPGTTTGKQFF
J gene: TRBJ2-5; clone size: medium-sized; V gene: TRBV6-1; D gene: TRBD2; CDR3 DNA: TGTGCCAGCAGCCCTTCGGGGGGGGCGCAGAAGACCCAGTACTTC; CDR3 protein: CASSPSGGAQKTQYF
J gene: TRBJ2-1; clone size: once; V gene: TRBV6-1; D gene: TRBD2; CDR3 DNA: TGTGCCAGCACAACCTACCTTAGCGGGGCCTACAATGAGCAGTTCTTC; CDR3 protein: CASTTYLSGAYNEQFF
J gene: TRBJ1-2; clone size: NA; V gene: TRBV6-1; D gene: TRBD1; CDR3 DNA: TGTGCCAGCAGCACCGACAGGGAGAATGGCTACACCTTC; CDR3 protein: CASSTDRENGYTF
J gene: TRBJ2-3; clone size: large; V gene: TRBV6-1; D gene: TRBD2; CDR3 DNA: TGTGCCAGCAGAAAGCTTGGACTAGCGGGAGATACGCAGTATTTT; CDR3 protein: CASRKLGLAGDTQYF
J gene: TRBJ1-1; clone size: NA; V gene: TRBV4-1; D gene: NA; CDR3 DNA: TGCGCCAGCAGCCAAGATGGGGGCACGCCTTTGAACACTGAAGCTTTCTTT; CDR3 protein: CASSQDGGTPLNTEAFF
J gene: TRBJ2-5; clone size: NA; V gene: TRBV6-5; D gene: NA; CDR3 DNA: TGTGCCAGCAGTTACTCGAGGGGGGGGGAGACCCAGTACTTC; CDR3 protein: CASSYSRGGETQYF
J gene: TRBJ2-6; clone size: NA; V gene: TRBV6-1; D gene: NA; CDR3 DNA: NA; CDR3 protein: CASTGRGVASGAYVQTF
J gene: TRBJ2-1; clone size: NA; V gene: TRBV6-5; D gene: NA; CDR3 DNA: TGTGCCAGCAGTTACTTGTCAGGAGGAAACGCCGGGGAGCTGTTTTTC; CDR3 protein: CASSYLSGGNAGELFF
J gene: TRBJ2-3; clone size: NA; V gene: TRBV10-1; D gene: TRBD1; CDR3 DNA: TGCGCCAGCAGTGCTGGACAGGACACAGAGACGCAGTATTTT; CDR3 protein: CASSAGQDTETQYF
J gene: TRBJ2-7; clone size: NA; V gene: TRBV6-1; D gene: NA; CDR3 DNA: TGTGCCAGCAGTGGGCCCTACGAGCAGTACTTC; CDR3 protein: CASSGPYEQYF
J gene: TRBJ2-1; clone size: many; V gene: TRBV6-1; D gene: TRBD2; CDR3 DNA: TGTGCCAGCAGACGGGGACTAGCGGGAGGGCAATCATACAATGAGCAGTTCTTC; CDR3 protein: CASRRGLAGGQSYNEQFF
J gene: TRBJ1-1; clone size: NA; V gene: TRBV11-2; D gene: NA; CDR3 DNA: TGTGCCAGCAGCCCATCCAGGGGCGCAGGAACTGAAGCTTTCTTT; CDR3 protein: CASSPSRGAGTEAFF
J gene: TRBJ2-3; clone size: NA; V gene: TRBV27; D gene: NA; CDR3 DNA: TGTGCCAGCAGCGTTAGACGGGCAGAGCCCACAGATACGCAGTATTTT; CDR3 protein: CASSVRRAEPTDTQYF
J gene: TRBJ2-3; clone size: NA; V gene: TRBV6-1; D gene: TRBD1; CDR3 DNA: TGTGCCAGGAGTGAAGGGGGCCGTCTCCCAGATACGCAGTATTTC; CDR3 protein: CARSEGGRLPDTQYF
J gene: TRBJ2-1; clone size: NA; V gene: TRBV6-1; D gene: TRBD2; CDR3 DNA: TGTGCCAGCAGACAAGGGCTAGCGGGAGCGAGCTACGATGAGCAGTTCTTT; CDR3 protein: CASRQGLAGASYDEQFF